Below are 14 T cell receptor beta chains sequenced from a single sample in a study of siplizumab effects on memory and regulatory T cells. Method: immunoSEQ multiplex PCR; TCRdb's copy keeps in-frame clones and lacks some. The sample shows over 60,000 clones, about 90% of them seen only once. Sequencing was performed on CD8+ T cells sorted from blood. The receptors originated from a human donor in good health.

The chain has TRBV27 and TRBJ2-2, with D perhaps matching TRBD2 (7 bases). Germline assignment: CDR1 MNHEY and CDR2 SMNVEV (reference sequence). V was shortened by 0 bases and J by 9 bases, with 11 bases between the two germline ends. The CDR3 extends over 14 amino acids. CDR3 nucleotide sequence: TGTGCCAGCAGTTTATCGGTCGGGGGGCGGGAGCTGTTTTTT. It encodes CASSLSVGGRELFF.

The CDR3 protein is CASSQPVGGYTEAFF. The CDR3 nucleotides are TGTGCCAGCAGCCAACCAGTGGGCGGGTACACTGAAGCTTTCTTT. The chain recombines TRBV7-9 with TRBJ1-1, with D uncertain. CDR3 length: 15 residues. The germline gives CDR1 SEHNR, CDR2 FQNEAQ (reference sequence). V lost 5 bases, J lost 3 bases, and 16 bases lay in between.

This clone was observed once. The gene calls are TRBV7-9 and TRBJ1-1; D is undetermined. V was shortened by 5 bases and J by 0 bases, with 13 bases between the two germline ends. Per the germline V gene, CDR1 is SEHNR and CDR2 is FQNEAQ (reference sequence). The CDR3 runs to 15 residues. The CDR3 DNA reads TGTGCCAGCAGCCACCGCCCAGATATGAACACTGAAGCTTTCTTT. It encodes CASSHRPDMNTEAFF. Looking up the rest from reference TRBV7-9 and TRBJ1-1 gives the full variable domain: DTGVSQNPRHKITKRGQNVTFRCDPISEHNRLYWYRQTLGQGPEFLTYFQNEAQLEKSRLLSDRFSAERPKGSFSTLEIQRTEQGDSAMYLCASSHRPDMNTEAFFGQGTRLTVV.

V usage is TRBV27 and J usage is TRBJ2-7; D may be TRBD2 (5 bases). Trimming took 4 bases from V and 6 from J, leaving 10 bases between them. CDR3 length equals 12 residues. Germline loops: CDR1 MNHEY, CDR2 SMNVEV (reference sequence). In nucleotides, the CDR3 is TGTGCCAGCAGTTGGGGAGAAGGCGAGCAGTACTTC. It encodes CASSWGEGEQYF.

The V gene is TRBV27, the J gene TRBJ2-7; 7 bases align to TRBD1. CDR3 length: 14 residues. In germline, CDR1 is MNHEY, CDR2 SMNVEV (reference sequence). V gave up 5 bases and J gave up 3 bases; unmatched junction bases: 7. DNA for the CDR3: TGTGCCAGCAGTCTCCGGGACAGCAACTACGAGCAGTACTTC. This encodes CASSLRDSNYEQYF.

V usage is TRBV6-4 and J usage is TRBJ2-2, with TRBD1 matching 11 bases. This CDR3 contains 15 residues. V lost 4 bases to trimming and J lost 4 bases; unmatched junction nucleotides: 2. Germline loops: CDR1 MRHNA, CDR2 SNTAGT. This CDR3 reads CASSVGTGGTGELFF. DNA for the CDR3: TGTGCCAGCAGTGTCGGGACAGGGGGCACCGGGGAGCTGTTTTTT.

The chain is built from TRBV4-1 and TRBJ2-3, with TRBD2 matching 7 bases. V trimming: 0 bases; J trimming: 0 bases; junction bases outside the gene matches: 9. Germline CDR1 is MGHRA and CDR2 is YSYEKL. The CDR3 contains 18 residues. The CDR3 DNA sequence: TGCGCCAGCAGCCAAGACGGGCAGAGCGGGGCTAGCACAGATACGCAGTATTTT. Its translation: CASSQDGQSGASTDTQYF.

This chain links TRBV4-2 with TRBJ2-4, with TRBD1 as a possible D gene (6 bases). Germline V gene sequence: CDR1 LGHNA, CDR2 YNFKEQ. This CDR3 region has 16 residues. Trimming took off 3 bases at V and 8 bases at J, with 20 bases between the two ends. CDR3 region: CASSQAPGVGADIQYF. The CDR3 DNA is TGTGCCAGCAGCCAGGCCCCCGGGGTGGGGGCTGACATTCAGTACTTC.

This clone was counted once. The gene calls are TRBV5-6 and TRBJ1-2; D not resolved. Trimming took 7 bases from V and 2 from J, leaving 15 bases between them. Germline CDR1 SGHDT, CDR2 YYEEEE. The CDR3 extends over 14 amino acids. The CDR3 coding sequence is TGTGCCAGCTCCCATCCGGGATCCAACTATGGCTACACCTTC. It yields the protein CASSHPGSNYGYTF.

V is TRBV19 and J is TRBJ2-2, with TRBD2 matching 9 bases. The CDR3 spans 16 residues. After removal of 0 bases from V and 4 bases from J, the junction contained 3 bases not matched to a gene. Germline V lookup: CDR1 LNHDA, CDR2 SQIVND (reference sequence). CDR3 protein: CASSIEPRGGTGELFF. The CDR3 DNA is TGTGCCAGTAGTATAGAACCGCGGGGGGGCACCGGGGAGCTGTTTTTT.

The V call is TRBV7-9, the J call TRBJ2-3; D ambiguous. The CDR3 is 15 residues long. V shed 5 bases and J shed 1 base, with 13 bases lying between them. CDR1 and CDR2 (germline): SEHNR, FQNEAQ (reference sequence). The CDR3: CASSPRYPRTDTQYF. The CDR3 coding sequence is TGTGCCAGCAGCCCCAGGTACCCGCGCACAGATACGCAGTATTTT.

CDR3 sequence: CASSLGLAGTEAFF. The CDR3 region has the DNA TGTGCCAGCAGCTTAGGTTTGGCGGGTACTGAAGCTTTCTTT. The genes are TRBV7-9 and TRBJ1-1, with D unclear. V shed 1 base and J shed 5 bases, with 11 bases lying between them. Germline loops: CDR1 SEHNR, CDR2 FQNEAQ (reference sequence). This CDR3 is built from 14 residues.

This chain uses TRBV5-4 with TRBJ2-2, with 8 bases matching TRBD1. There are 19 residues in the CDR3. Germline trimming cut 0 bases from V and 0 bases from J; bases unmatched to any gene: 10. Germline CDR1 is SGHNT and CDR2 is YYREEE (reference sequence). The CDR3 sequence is CASSLAAGTGVTNTGELFF. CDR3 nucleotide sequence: TGTGCCAGCAGCTTGGCTGCCGGGACAGGCGTTACGAACACCGGGGAGCTGTTTTTT. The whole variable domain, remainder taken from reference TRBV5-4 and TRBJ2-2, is ETGVTQSPTHLIKTRGQQVTLRCSSQSGHNTVSWYQQALGQGPQFIFQYYREEENGRGNFPPRFSGLQFPNYSSELNVNALELDDSALYLCASSLAAGTGVTNTGELFFGEGSRLTVL.

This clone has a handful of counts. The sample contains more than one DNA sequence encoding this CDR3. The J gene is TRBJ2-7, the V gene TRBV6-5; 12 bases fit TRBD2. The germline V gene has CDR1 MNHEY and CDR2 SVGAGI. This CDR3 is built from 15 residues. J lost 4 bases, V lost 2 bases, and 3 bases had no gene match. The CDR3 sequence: CASSYLAGGSYEQYF. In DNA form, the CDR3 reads TGTGCCAGCAGTTACCTAGCGGGAGGGTCTTACGAGCAGTACTTC.